Listed below are T cell receptor beta chains from one sample, sequenced in a study of patients and donors after allogeneic stem cell transplantation. TCRdb re-called the RT-PCR reads with MiXCR, one entry per CDR3 protein. The table lists 150,000 to 250,000 distinct CDR3 sequences, 41% of them singletons. The sequenced material came from blood, either unsorted or a sorted T cell fraction (not recorded which). Receptor source: a human donor who was either an allogeneic HSCT recipient or a stem cell or donor lymphocyte infusion donor (not recorded which). It is not recorded whose cells these are; they may come from a transplant donor. The CDR3 runs from the conserved cysteine through the conserved F or W.

v_gene: TRBV7-9
CDR3aa: CASSWDISYEQYF

v_gene: TRBV30
CDR3aa: CAWSVPGRDGYTF

v_gene: TRBV5-1
CDR3aa: CASSQWSQGYYGYTF

v_gene: TRBV21-1
CDR3aa: CASSRELDHPGYTF

v_gene: TRBV7-6
CDR3aa: CASSSVGYNEQFF

v_gene: TRBV24-1
CDR3aa: CATSDRGQGALDEQFF

v_gene: TRBV6-2/TRBV6-3
CDR3aa: CASRYGTRGQIEAFF

v_gene: TRBV12-3/TRBV12-4
CDR3aa: CASTLGVRESSETQYF

v_gene: TRBV19
CDR3aa: CASSAKRGSISETQYF

v_gene: TRBV29-1
CDR3aa: CSVDNRGAFF

v_gene: TRBV2
CDR3aa: CASSERQAGYTF

v_gene: TRBV2
CDR3aa: CASLGPANLVNSPLHF

v_gene: TRBV4-3
CDR3aa: CASSQVIAPGLVFEETQYF

v_gene: TRBV19
CDR3aa: CASNQGTNSYEQYF

v_gene: TRBV12-3/TRBV12-4
CDR3aa: CASSFRPGTGSQETQYF

v_gene: TRBV9
CDR3aa: CASSVEGPNVPGNTIYF

v_gene: TRBV28
CDR3aa: CASSLFGADQETQYF

v_gene: TRBV4-2
CDR3aa: CASSQDGIAAEQYF

v_gene: TRBV5-1
CDR3aa: CASSSSAYEQYF

v_gene: TRBV7-8
CDR3aa: CASSPRPDSKFF

v_gene: TRBV6-5
CDR3aa: CASSSIVASSYNEQFF

v_gene: TRBV15
CDR3aa: CATSNGGGGEKLFF

v_gene: TRBV4-3
CDR3aa: CASSHGGRDYGYTF

v_gene: TRBV12-3/TRBV12-4
CDR3aa: CASRPGRSTDTQYF

v_gene: TRBV12-3/TRBV12-4
CDR3aa: CASSLLENTEAFF

v_gene: TRBV12-3/TRBV12-4
CDR3aa: CASSLTRGGYTF

v_gene: TRBV6-2/TRBV6-3
CDR3aa: CASSSWRVVKNEQFF

v_gene: TRBV9
CDR3aa: CASGYSMGRANTGELFF

v_gene: TRBV3-1
CDR3aa: CASSPGLAGGYYNEQFF

v_gene: TRBV20-1
CDR3aa: CSARQGIGDTQYF

v_gene: TRBV12-3/TRBV12-4
CDR3aa: CASRTGLLGYTF

v_gene: TRBV6-5
CDR3aa: CASSYRARETQYF

v_gene: TRBV7-6
CDR3aa: CASSLSGRMNTEAFF

v_gene: TRBV28
CDR3aa: CASSLGQGAANYGYTF

v_gene: TRBV6-1
CDR3aa: CASAWGRDEAFF

v_gene: TRBV6-5
CDR3aa: CASSSQTGPGELFF

v_gene: TRBV6-6
CDR3aa: CASTLGRASSYNEQFF

v_gene: TRBV12-5
CDR3aa: CASGLDSLRDEAFF

v_gene: TRBV29-1
CDR3aa: CSVGLGVAETQYF

v_gene: TRBV7-8
CDR3aa: CASRPDRVDTYTIYF

v_gene: TRBV29-1
CDR3aa: CSVEATDSSNEKLFF

v_gene: TRBV12-3/TRBV12-4
CDR3aa: CASSLGKVVGLYEQYF

v_gene: TRBV30
CDR3aa: CAWSVASGTDTQYF

v_gene: TRBV28
CDR3aa: CASMRVNTEAFF

v_gene: TRBV5-1
CDR3aa: CASSFRGPGGQFF

v_gene: TRBV5-1
CDR3aa: CASSGGRNSYEQYF

v_gene: TRBV11-2
CDR3aa: CASSLDGLRGSYNEQFF

v_gene: TRBV27
CDR3aa: CAGSPSWTPTSGNTIYF

v_gene: TRBV12-3/TRBV12-4
CDR3aa: CASSCPYSLSSYNEQFF

v_gene: TRBV6-6
CDR3aa: CASSYGEGEKLFF